These 3 T cell receptor beta chains came from one sample sequenced in a study of blood T cell repertoires in COVID-19. TCRdb's table, derived via immunoSEQ multiplex PCR, lists solely in-frame clones and lacks some. The profile shows around 180,000 clones, 75% to 90% of them singletons. The sample taken for sequencing was peripheral blood. All receptors derive from a man in his 60s with acute or convalescent COVID-19.

The chain joins TRBV12-1 to TRBJ2-3; the listed D gene, TRBD2, was not tested against the DNA. TRBV12-1 is deemed a pseudogene. This CDR3 has 12 amino acids. The CDR3 DNA reads as TGTGCCAGCAGTCGGAGCGGGGATACGCAGTATTTT. It is translated as CASSRSGDTQYF.

This clone turned up a few times. The V gene is TRBV28, the J gene TRBJ2-7; D is ambiguous. V dropped 2 bases and J dropped 6 bases, with 8 bases sitting between them. Germline V gene sequence: CDR1 MDHEN, CDR2 SYDVKM. There are 12 residues in the CDR3. In DNA form, the CDR3 reads TGTGCCAGCAGTTTACTGAGGCTCGAGCAGTACTTC. Amino acid sequence: CASSLLRLEQYF.

The chain carries TRBV7-2 and TRBJ2-3, with 9 bases that match TRBD2. V gave up 5 bases and J gave up 5 bases; unmatched junction bases: 14. The CDR3 is made up of 17 amino acids. Germline CDR1 is SGHTA and CDR2 is FQGNSA. The CDR3 loop is CASSLNEVAGVRDTQYF. The DNA of the CDR3 is TGTGCCAGCAGCCTGAATGAGGTAGCGGGAGTCAGAGATACGCAGTATTTT.